The 31 T cell receptor beta chains below were found in one sample sequenced in a study of blood T cells in healthy people across ages (dated by TCRdb to 2015 to 2017). Libraries were constructed by 5' RACE. Sequencing was performed on an Illumina HiSeq 2500. A second PCR of about 6 to 11 cycles was performed with a sample-barcoded 5' primer and a J-beta primer mix. The public reads were run again by TCRdb, first through fastp at Q25 and then through MiXCR, and only productive beta chains were kept. Each CDR3 protein appears once, grouped with its most common genes and DNA. The sample has about 730,000 distinct CDR3 sequences on record, about 40% of them singletons. Clones ranked in the top ten supply less than 25% of the sample. Sequenced sample: blood. The receptors were sampled from a woman aged 60 to 75 in good health.

This clonotype was counted a few times. A read error may explain this, as a much larger clone is one base away. The chain links TRBV9 to TRBJ2-1; possibly TRBD2 for D (5 bases). The last part of the DNA fits TRBJ2-7 better; the J call may be wrong. Looked up from germline, CDR1 is SGDLS and CDR2 is YYNGEE. CDR3 length: 14 residues. The CDR3 reads CASSQAYRGNEQYF. The CDR3 bases are TGTGCCAGCAGCCAAGCCTACCGGGGAAATGAGCAGTACTTC.

This chain connects TRBV6-5 to TRBJ2-1; 13 nucleotides agree with TRBD2. CDR3 length: 15 residues. CDR1 and CDR2 (germline): MNHEY, SVGAGI. After removal of 5 bases from V and 7 bases from J, the junction contained 5 bases not matched to a gene. CDR3 sequence: CASSRTSGRSNEQFF. CDR3 nucleotides: TGTGCCAGCAGTCGGACTAGCGGGAGATCGAATGAGCAGTTCTTC.

The V gene is TRBV27, the J gene TRBJ1-2; no reliable D call. The CDR3 sequence is 14 residues long. The V end was cut by 1 base, the J end by 8 bases, with 14 bases between. Germline loops: CDR1 MNHEY, CDR2 SMNVEV (reference sequence). The CDR3 DNA is TGTGCCAGCAGTTTATTTGTAGGGCACGGAGGCTACACCTTC. This sequence encodes CASSLFVGHGGYTF.

CDR3 sequence: CASSYNRVFEKLFF. The CDR3 bases are TGTGCCAGCAGTTACAACAGGGTTTTCGAAAAACTGTTTTTT. This rearrangement joins TRBV6-5 to TRBJ1-4, with a weak D call TRBD1 (6 bases). Germline V lookup: CDR1 MNHEY, CDR2 SVGAGI. V shed 2 bases and J shed 8 bases, with 12 bases lying between them. The CDR3 consists of 14 residues.

This clonotype was detected a few times. A junction boundary mismatches the germline segment, possibly from a read error. The genes are TRBV7-7 and TRBJ2-1, with D possibly being TRBD2 (6 bases). This CDR3 is built from 13 residues. Germline loops: CDR1 SSHAT, CDR2 FNYEAQ (reference sequence). The CDR3 DNA reads TGTGCTAGCAGCCCGCGGGGCGGGCCTGAGCAGTTCTTC. Amino acids: CASSPRGGPEQFF.

CDR3 sequence reads: CSATARGNIDEQYF. The CDR3 nucleotides are TGCAGTGCAACTGCTCGGGGGAATATCGACGAGCAGTACTTC. The V gene is TRBV20-1, the J gene TRBJ2-7; D may be TRBD2 (6 bases). Germline V gene sequence: CDR1 DFQATT, CDR2 SNEGSKA (reference sequence). The germline V and J ends were trimmed by 6 bases and 5 bases, with 20 bases remaining between them. The CDR3 covers 14 residues.

This clonotype was detected only once. The chain couples TRBV29-1 to TRBJ2-3; 11 bases agree with TRBD2. Germline V gene sequence: CDR1 SQVTM, CDR2 ANQGSEA. With V trimmed by 3 bases and J by 6 bases, 11 bases remained unmatched. The CDR3 runs to 16 residues. CDR3 protein: CSVDSSLAGGSDTQYF. Written as DNA, the CDR3 is TGCAGCGTTGACTCATCGCTAGCGGGAGGATCGGATACGCAGTATTTT.

V gene TRBV7-2 combines with J gene TRBJ1-1, with 7 bases identical to TRBD1. J gave up 4 bases and V 0 bases, and 11 bases lay outside the gene matches. CDR1 is SGHTA, CDR2 FQGNSA, per germline. CDR3 length: 17 residues. The CDR3: CASSLAPPGTVFTEAFF. CDR3 nucleotide sequence: TGTGCCAGCAGCTTAGCCCCCCCCGGGACAGTCTTCACTGAAGCTTTCTTT.

In DNA, the CDR3 is TGTGCCAGCAGACCAAACAGAAATGAAAAACTGTTTTTT. Its translation is CASRPNRNEKLFF. This rearrangement joins TRBV27 to TRBJ1-4; D is unresolved. The CDR3 contains 13 residues. The germline V gene has CDR1 MNHEY and CDR2 SMNVEV (reference sequence). V dropped 6 bases and J dropped 5 bases, with 10 bases sitting between them.

The chain combines TRBV6-6 with TRBJ1-2, with 10 bases matching TRBD1. Germline V gene data show CDR1 as MNHNY and CDR2 as SVGAGI (reference sequence). V lost 5 bases, J lost 7 bases, and 7 bases stayed unmatched. The CDR3 sequence is 14 residues long. This CDR3 reads CASSAQTGGFGYTF. The CDR3 DNA follows: TGTGCCAGCAGTGCACAGACAGGGGGCTTTGGCTACACCTTC.

Regarding this clonotype: This may be a read error: a much more frequent sequence differs by one nucleotide. The chain links TRBV20-1 to TRBJ2-1, with TRBD2 matching 16 bases. With 4 bases clipped from V and 10 bases from J, the junction kept 4 bases outside the gene matches. This CDR3 spans 14 amino acids. The germline V gene has CDR1 DFQATT and CDR2 SNEGSKA (reference sequence). CDR3 in DNA: TGCAGTGCTACGACGGGACTAGCGGGAGGGGAGCAGTTCTTC. Residues: CSATTGLAGGEQFF.

The genes are TRBV7-9 and TRBJ1-1; the D gene is possibly TRBD1 (6 bases). The CDR3 has 15 residues. Trimming took 4 bases from V and 4 from J, leaving 16 bases between them. Looked up from germline, CDR1 is SEHNR and CDR2 is FQNEAQ (reference sequence). The CDR3 nucleotides are TGTGCCAGCAGCTACGAGGGGGGGCCTGGCACTGAAGCTTTCTTT. Translating gives CASSYEGGPGTEAFF. The variable domain in full, with the rest retrieved from reference TRBV7-9 and TRBJ1-1, is DTGVSQNPRHKITKRGQNVTFRCDPISEHNRLYWYRQTLGQGPEFLTYFQNEAQLEKSRLLSDRFSAERPKGSFSTLEIQRTEQGDSAMYLCASSYEGGPGTEAFFGQGTRLTVV.

The chain is built from TRBV12-3 or TRBV12-4 and TRBJ1-1; D remains unclear. This CDR3 region has 13 residues. V was pared by 5 bases and J by 5 bases, with 12 bases between. The CDR3 loop reads CASSRGSGTEAFF. The CDR3 nucleotides read TGTGCCAGCAGTCGTGGTAGTGGGACTGAAGCTTTCTTT.

Regarding this clonotype: A much larger clone differs from this one at a single base, so this may be a read error. CDR3 bases: TGTGCCCGCAGCTTAGGTCTGAGGACTGAAGCTTTCTTT. This gives the protein CARSLGLRTEAFF. The V gene is TRBV7-2, the J gene TRBJ1-1; D unresolved. CDR3 length: 13 residues. Per germline, CDR1 SGHTA and CDR2 FQGNSA. Variable domain in full (rest from reference TRBV7-2 and TRBJ1-1): GAGVSQSPSNKVTEKGKDVELRCDPISGHTALYWYRQSLGQGLEFLIYFQGNSAPDKSGLPSDRFSAERTGGSVSTLTIQRTQQEDSAVYLCARSLGLRTEAFFGQGTRLTVV.

The chain recombines TRBV27 with TRBJ1-2, with no clear D. Germline CDR1 MNHEY, CDR2 SMNVEV (reference sequence). The CDR3 is made up of 13 amino acids. Trimming removed 8 bases at V and 5 bases at J, with 15 bases between. CDR3 protein: CASALGDYYGYTF. The CDR3 bases are TGTGCCAGCGCCCTCGGGGATTATTATGGCTACACCTTC.

This clonotype was counted between two and nine times. V is TRBV7-2 and J is TRBJ2-1, with 7 bases lining up with TRBD2. Germline trimming cut 5 bases from V and 8 bases from J; bases unmatched to any gene: 6. The germline V gene has CDR1 SGHTA and CDR2 FQGNSA. The CDR3 runs 13 residues. The CDR3 DNA follows: TGTGCCAGCAGCCCCACGACTAGCCATGAGCAGTTCTTC. It specifies CASSPTTSHEQFF.

In the case of this clonotype: Mismatch with germline at one junction end may stem from a read error. The chain is built from TRBV4-3 and TRBJ2-7; D unresolved. Germline V gene data show CDR1 as LGHNA and CDR2 as YSLEER. The CDR3 length is 14 residues. CDR3 protein: CTSSQDLRDNEQYF. The CDR3 DNA sequence: TGCACCAGCAGCCAAGACCTTAGAGACAATGAGCAGTACTTC.

In this sample, this clonotype turned up once. The rearrangement joins TRBV6-1 to TRBJ2-1, with TRBD1 as a possible D gene (5 bases). Germline V gene sequence: CDR1 MNHNS, CDR2 SASEGT. This CDR3 region has 14 residues. V dropped 9 bases and J dropped 5 bases, with 17 bases sitting between them. The CDR3 nucleotides read TGTGCCAGACAAGCGCAGAAGGGGAACAATGAGCAGTTCTTC. Its translation is CARQAQKGNNEQFF.

This chain uses TRBV5-5 with TRBJ2-3; D is possibly TRBD1 or TRBD2 (6 bases each). The CDR3 is made up of 15 amino acids. The germline gives CDR1 SGHKS, CDR2 YYEKEE (reference sequence). V was trimmed by 1 base and J by 2 bases, leaving 11 bases between them. Here the CDR3 reads CASSLRSGATDTQYF. In DNA, the CDR3 is TGTGCCAGCAGCTTGAGGTCGGGGGCCACAGATACGCAGTATTTT.

The gene calls are TRBV20-1 and TRBJ2-1, with D tentatively TRBD1 or TRBD2 (5 bases each). This CDR3 has 16 amino acids. Germline lookup yields CDR1 DFQATT and CDR2 SNEGSKA (reference sequence). The V end was cut by 7 bases, the J end by 3 bases, with 22 bases between. CDR3 loop: CSVTGPAATLYNEQFF. DNA for the CDR3: TGCAGTGTCACGGGACCAGCGGCCACACTCTACAATGAGCAGTTCTTC.

The chain couples TRBV6-5 to TRBJ2-7; 9 bases map to TRBD2. CDR3 size: 15 residues. J was trimmed by 3 bases and V by 5 bases; bases with no gene match: 8. Germline CDR1 reads MNHEY; CDR2 reads SVGAGI. The CDR3 spells CASSKYSGRYYEQYF. The CDR3 DNA reads as TGTGCCAGCAGTAAATACAGCGGGAGGTACTACGAGCAGTACTTC.

Points on this clonotype: At one end the junction does not follow the germline gene, possibly because of a read error. The chain links TRBV7-3 to TRBJ2-1, with D unresolved. CDR1 is SGHTA, CDR2 FQGTGA, per germline. The CDR3 totals 15 residues. The CDR3 spells CVSSLFSNGVSEQFF. CDR3 nucleotide sequence: TGTGTCAGCAGCTTATTTTCCAATGGGGTTAGTGAGCAGTTCTTC.

This clonotype was picked up a small number of times. The chain uses TRBV6-4 and TRBJ2-5; 7 bases line up with TRBD1. Germline V CDR1 and CDR2: MRHNA, SNTAGT. There are 13 residues in the CDR3. V gave up 6 bases and J gave up 13 bases; unmatched junction bases: 14. Written as DNA, the CDR3 is TGTGCCAGCAGCGGACAGGCACCTTCACGTTTGTACTTC. Amino acid sequence: CASSGQAPSRLYF.

V gene TRBV20-1 combines with J gene TRBJ2-1, with 9 positions matching TRBD2. Per the germline V gene, CDR1 is DFQATT and CDR2 is SNEGSKA (reference sequence). The trim removed 3 bases at V and 4 bases at J, leaving 10 bases unmatched. The CDR3 covers 16 residues. CDR3: CSASFDLAGIYNEQFF. The CDR3 DNA follows: TGCAGTGCTAGCTTCGATCTAGCGGGAATATACAATGAGCAGTTCTTC.

This clonotype was counted a few times. The chain links TRBV24-1 to TRBJ1-1; D not resolved. V lost 3 bases and J 1 base, leaving 2 bases between the germline ends. Germline-derived CDR1 and CDR2 are KGHDR and SFDVKD. The CDR3 sequence is 12 residues long. CDR3 nucleotide sequence: TGTGCCACCAGTGATGAGAACACTGAAGCTTTCTTT. As protein: CATSDENTEAFF.

This chain joins TRBV29-1 and TRBJ1-1, with 8 positions matching TRBD1. Germline-derived CDR1 and CDR2 are SQVTM and ANQGSEA. With V trimmed by 7 bases and J by 4 bases, 2 bases remained unmatched. The CDR3 runs 11 residues. CDR3 sequence reads: CSADRATEAFF. Written as DNA, the CDR3 is TGCAGCGCGGACAGGGCCACTGAAGCTTTCTTT.

This clonotype was found many times. The chain carries TRBV5-1 and TRBJ2-4, with 9 nucleotides matching TRBD2. The V segment lost 4 bases and the J segment 8 bases; nucleotides outside the gene matches: 13. The length of the CDR3 is 16 residues. Germline loops: CDR1 SGHRS, CDR2 YFSETQ. This CDR3 is CASSPRLAVLGDIQYF. DNA of the CDR3: TGCGCCAGCAGCCCCCGACTAGCGGTGCTGGGGGACATTCAGTACTTC.

The V gene is TRBV9, the J gene TRBJ2-5; the match to TRBD1 covers 12 bases. Looked up from germline, CDR1 is SGDLS and CDR2 is YYNGEE. J was trimmed by 11 bases and V by 0 bases; bases with no gene match: 11. This CDR3 spans 16 amino acids. Here the CDR3 reads CASSVGQGQGASRQYF. CDR3 DNA: TGTGCCAGCAGCGTAGGGCAGGGACAGGGGGCATCGAGGCAGTACTTC.

The genes are TRBV7-6 and TRBJ2-1; maybe TRBD1 (5 bases). The CDR3 is made up of 14 amino acids. The germline gives CDR1 SGHVS, CDR2 FNYEAQ. V was trimmed by 1 base and J by 13 bases, leaving 17 bases between them. CDR3 sequence (DNA): TGTGCCAGCAGCTTAGACAGGTTCTACGAGACCCAGTTCTTC. Translating gives CASSLDRFYETQFF.

This clonotype came up a few times. The chain joins TRBV9 to TRBJ2-3, with TRBD2 matching over 7 bases. After removal of 0 bases from V and 7 bases from J, the junction contained 11 bases not matched to a gene. The CDR3 is 16 amino acids. CDR1 and CDR2 (germline): SGDLS, YYNGEE. CDR3 loop: CASSVVGGGSTNTQYF. The CDR3, as DNA: TGTGCCAGCAGCGTAGTTGGGGGGGGTAGCACGAATACGCAGTATTTT.

The chain links TRBV6-6 to TRBJ1-5; tentatively, D is TRBD1 (5 bases). With 6 bases removed from V and 0 bases from J, the gap between germline ends came to 12 bases. There are 15 residues in the CDR3. Germline V CDR1 and CDR2: MNHNY, SVGAGI (reference sequence). This CDR3 is CASSQTANSNQPQHF. Here the CDR3 DNA reads TGTGCCAGCAGCCAGACAGCGAATAGCAATCAGCCCCAGCATTTT.